The T cell receptor (beta chain) described here comes from a study of tumor and adjacent non-tumor tissue in lung cancer. With regard to this clonotype: A junction end diverges from the germline sequence, so it may reflect a read error.

In germline, CDR1 is LGHNA, CDR2 YNFKEQ. The CDR3 is made up of 14 amino acids. The library came from three nested PCR rounds adapted from ARM-PCR protocols. A single record per CDR3 protein comes from TCRdb applying MiXCR to the multiplex PCR reads. The data show 81,000 or so distinct CDR3 sequences, 65% to 90% seen once. RNA was extracted from bulk tissue without any cell sorting. Newly diagnosed lung cancer patients had thoracic surgery in China, August–late 2014, without prior chemotherapy. The sequenced material came from lung tumor tissue. This chain links TRBV4-2 with TRBJ2-1; D may correspond to TRBD1 or TRBD2 (7 bases each). This sequence originates from a woman between 45 and 65 years old with non-small cell lung cancer. For the CDR3, the DNA is TGTCCCAGCAGCCAAGCAGGGGGAGGGGGTGAGCAGTTCTTC. Translation: CPSSQAGGGGEQFF.